The 10 T cell receptor beta chains given below trace back to one sample, sequenced in a study of T cells after yellow fever vaccination. TCRdb called the 5' RACE reads again in MiXCR, with one record for every CDR3 protein. The sample has roughly 100,000 distinct CDR3 sequences, about 8.8% seen once. Sequencing used CD8+ T cells not binding an NS4B(214-222) dextramer, sorted from PBMCs, obtained more than 14 days after the first yellow fever vaccination. The source of these receptors is a young man who received the YFV17D yellow fever vaccine.

This clonotype was recorded a few times. This chain connects TRBV6-5 to TRBJ2-7; D gene ambiguous. In germline, CDR1 is MNHEY, CDR2 SVGAGI. The ends were cut back, 8 bases at V and 3 bases at J, with 14 bases in the middle. CDR3 size: 13 residues. In DNA, the CDR3 is TGTGCCAGCCGAGCCGACACCCGCTACGAGCAGTACGTC. Translating it yields CASRADTRYEQYV.

This clonotype appeared a few times. V usage is TRBV10-3 and J usage is TRBJ1-1; 10 bases line up with TRBD1. The CDR3 runs 16 residues. J lost 2 bases, V lost 3 bases, and 6 bases had no gene match. Germline V gene data show CDR1 as ENHRY and CDR2 as SYGVKD. The CDR3 is CAISDLGTGANTEAFF. The DNA of the CDR3 is TGTGCCATCAGTGATCTAGGGACAGGGGCCAACACTGAAGCTTTCTTT.

V is TRBV5-4 and J is TRBJ2-7; possibly TRBD2 for D (5 bases). Germline lookup yields CDR1 SGHNT and CDR2 YYREEE (reference sequence). The CDR3 runs to 14 residues. V was cut by 5 bases and J by 2 bases, with 14 bases left in between. This CDR3 is CASSHEGSTYEQYF. CDR3 bases: TGTGCCAGCAGTCACGAGGGATCAACCTACGAGCAGTACTTC.

This chain connects TRBV12-3 or TRBV12-4 to TRBJ2-1, with D uncertain. Trimming cost V 3 bases and J 0 bases, with 12 bases left between them. The CDR3 sequence is 16 residues long. CDR3 sequence reads: CASSFLRLDSYNEQFF. The CDR3 DNA reads as TGTGCCAGCAGTTTCTTACGGTTGGACTCCTACAATGAGCAGTTCTTC.

This clonotype was observed a few times. This chain joins TRBV9 and TRBJ2-2; tentatively, D is TRBD2 (5 bases). Per the germline V gene, CDR1 is SGDLS and CDR2 is YYNGEE. The ends were cut back, 3 bases at V and 1 base at J, with 13 bases in the middle. CDR3 length: 16 residues. The CDR3 sequence: CASSDRRELNTGELFF. The CDR3 DNA reads as TGTGCCAGCAGCGACCGACGGGAACTGAACACCGGGGAGCTGTTTTTT. Combining the CDR3 with reference TRBV9 and TRBJ2-2 gives the whole variable domain DSGVTQTPKHLITATGQRVTLRCSPRSGDLSVYWYQQSLDQGLQFLIQYYNGEERAKGNILERFSAQQFPDLHSELNLSSLELGDSALYFCASSDRRELNTGELFFGEGSRLTVL.

This sequence joins TRBV6-5 and TRBJ1-1, with TRBD1 as a possible D gene (6 bases). This CDR3 spans 15 amino acids. CDR1 is MNHEY and CDR2 is SVGAGI in the germline V gene. Trimming left V 0 bases short and J 2 bases short, with 10 bases between. CDR3: CASSYSGGINTEAFF. The CDR3 DNA follows: TGTGCCAGCAGTTACTCAGGGGGAATCAACACTGAAGCTTTCTTT.

The chain has TRBV20-1 and TRBJ2-6; the match to TRBD1 covers 7 bases. Trimming at V came to 2 bases and at J to 0 bases, leaving 10 bases not matched to a gene. The CDR3 is made up of 18 amino acids. Germline assignment: CDR1 DFQATT and CDR2 SNEGSKA (reference sequence). CDR3 protein: CSARHGQEPISGANVLTF. CDR3 nucleotide sequence: TGCAGTGCTAGACATGGACAGGAGCCTATCTCTGGGGCCAACGTCCTGACTTTC.

This clonotype occurred many times. The chain uses TRBV6-1 and TRBJ1-1; D gene uncertain. The CDR3 spans 13 residues. Trimming pared 2 bases from V and 8 bases from J, leaving 12 bases between. Germline V gene data show CDR1 as MNHNS and CDR2 as SASEGT. The CDR3 DNA is TGTGCCAGCAGTGAACATCCGGCGTCCGAAGCTTTCTTT. This translates into CASSEHPASEAFF.

The sample holds a few counts of this clonotype. The rearrangement links TRBV29-1 to TRBJ2-1; 7 bases fit TRBD1. Germline V gives CDR1 SQVTM, CDR2 ANQGSEA. J gave up 6 bases and V 2 bases, and 7 bases lay outside the gene matches. The length of the CDR3 is 14 residues. Written as DNA, the CDR3 is TGCAGCGTTGAAATCCGGGACAGAATCAATGAGCAGTTCTTC. Translated: CSVEIRDRINEQFF.

The rearrangement links TRBV21-1 to TRBJ2-1. TRBV21-1 is classified as a pseudogene. The length of the CDR3 is 15 residues. CDR3 sequence (DNA): TGTGCCAGCAGCAAAGATTACATAAGGCGGAATGAGCAGTTCTTC. Translation: CASSKDYIRRNEQFF.